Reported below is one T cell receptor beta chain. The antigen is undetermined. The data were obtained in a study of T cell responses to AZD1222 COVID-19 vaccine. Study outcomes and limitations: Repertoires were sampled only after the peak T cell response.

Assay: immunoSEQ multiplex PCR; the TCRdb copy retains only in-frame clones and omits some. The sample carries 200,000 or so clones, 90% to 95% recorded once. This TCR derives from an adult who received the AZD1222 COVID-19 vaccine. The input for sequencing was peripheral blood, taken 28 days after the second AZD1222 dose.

The CDR3 protein is CASSLVGGNTEAFF. CDR3 nucleotide sequence: TGTGCCAGCAGCTTAGTGGGGGGGAACACTGAAGCTTTCTTT. This chain joins TRBV7-8 and TRBJ1-1, with D possibly matching TRBD1 (5 bases). The V and J ends lost 1 base and 1 base respectively, with 7 bases between them. The CDR3 covers 14 residues. Germline CDR1 and CDR2: SGHVS and FQNEAQ.